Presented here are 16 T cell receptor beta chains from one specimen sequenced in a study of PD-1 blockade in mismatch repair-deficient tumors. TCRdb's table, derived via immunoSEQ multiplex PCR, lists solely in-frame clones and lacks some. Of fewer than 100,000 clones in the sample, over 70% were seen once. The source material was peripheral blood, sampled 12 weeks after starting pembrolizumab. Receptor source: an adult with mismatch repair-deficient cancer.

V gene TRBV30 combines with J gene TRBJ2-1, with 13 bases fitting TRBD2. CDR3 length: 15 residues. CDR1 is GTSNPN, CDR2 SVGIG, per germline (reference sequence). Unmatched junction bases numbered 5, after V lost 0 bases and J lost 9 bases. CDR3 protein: CAWSVTSGRMVEQFF. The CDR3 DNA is TGTGCCTGGAGTGTGACTAGCGGGAGGATGGTTGAGCAGTTCTTC. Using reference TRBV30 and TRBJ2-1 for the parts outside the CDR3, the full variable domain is SQTIHQWPATLVQPVGSPLSLECTVEGTSNPNLYWYRQAAGRGLQLLFYSVGIGQISSEVPQNLSASRPQDRQFILSSKKLLLSDSGFYLCAWSVTSGRMVEQFFGPGTRLTVL.

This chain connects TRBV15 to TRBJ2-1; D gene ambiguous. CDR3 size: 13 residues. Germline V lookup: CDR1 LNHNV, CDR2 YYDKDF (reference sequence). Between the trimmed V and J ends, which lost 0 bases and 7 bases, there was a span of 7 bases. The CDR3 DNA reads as TGTGCCACCAGCAGAGATAGGAGAAATGAGCAGTTCTTC. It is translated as CATSRDRRNEQFF.

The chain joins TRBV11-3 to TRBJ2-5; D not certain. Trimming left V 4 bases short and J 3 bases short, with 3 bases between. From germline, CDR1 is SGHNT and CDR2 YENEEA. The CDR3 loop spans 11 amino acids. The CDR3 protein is CASSSKETQYF. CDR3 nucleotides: TGTGCCAGCAGCTCCAAAGAGACCCAGTACTTC.

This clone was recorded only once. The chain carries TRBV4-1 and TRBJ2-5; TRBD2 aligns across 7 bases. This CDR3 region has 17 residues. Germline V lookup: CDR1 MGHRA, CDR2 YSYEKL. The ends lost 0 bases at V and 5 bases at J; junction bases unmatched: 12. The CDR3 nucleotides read TGCGCCAGCAGCCAAGATTGGCTTCGGGGGGAGGGGGAGACCCAGTACTTC. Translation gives CASSQDWLRGEGETQYF.

The CDR3 here is CASRPGAVGTQYF. The CDR3, as DNA: TGTGCCAGCAGGCCCGGCGCGGTTGGGACCCAGTACTTC. The V call is TRBV2, the J call TRBJ2-5; no firm D call. Germline assignment: CDR1 SNHLY and CDR2 FYNNEI. CDR3 size: 13 residues. V gave up 6 bases and J gave up 7 bases, with 15 bases separating them.

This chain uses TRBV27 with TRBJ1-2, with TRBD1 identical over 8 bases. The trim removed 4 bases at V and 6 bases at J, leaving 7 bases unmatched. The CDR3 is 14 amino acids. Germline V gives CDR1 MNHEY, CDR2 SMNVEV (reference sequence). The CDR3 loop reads CASSWTGQVHGYTF. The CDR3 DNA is TGTGCCAGCAGTTGGACAGGGCAGGTTCATGGCTACACCTTC.

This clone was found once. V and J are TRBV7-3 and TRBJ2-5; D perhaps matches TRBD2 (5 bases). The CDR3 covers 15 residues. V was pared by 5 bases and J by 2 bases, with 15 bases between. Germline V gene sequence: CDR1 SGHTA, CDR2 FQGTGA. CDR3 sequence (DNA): TGTGCCAGCAGCCTAAACGGCGGGCTGCAAGAGACCCAGTACTTC. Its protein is CASSLNGGLQETQYF.

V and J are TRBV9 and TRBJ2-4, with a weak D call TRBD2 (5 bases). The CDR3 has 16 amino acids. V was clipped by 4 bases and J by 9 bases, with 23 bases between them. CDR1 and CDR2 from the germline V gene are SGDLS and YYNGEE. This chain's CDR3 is CASSRRSVPTEGIQYF. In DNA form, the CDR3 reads TGTGCCAGCAGCCGCCGTAGCGTTCCCACCGAGGGCATTCAGTACTTC. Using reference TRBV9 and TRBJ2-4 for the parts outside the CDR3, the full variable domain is DSGVTQTPKHLITATGQRVTLRCSPRSGDLSVYWYQQSLDQGLQFLIQYYNGEERAKGNILERFSAQQFPDLHSELNLSSLELGDSALYFCASSRRSVPTEGIQYFGAGTRLSVL.

The CDR3 coding sequence is TGCGCCAGCAGCCAAAACAGGGGCGCCTACGAGCAGTACTTC. The encoded protein is CASSQNRGAYEQYF. The rearrangement joins TRBV4-3 to TRBJ2-7; 7 nucleotides agree with TRBD1. The junction had 3 bases not matched to a gene; V was cut back by 2 bases and J by 2 bases. The length of the CDR3 is 14 residues. Germline loops: CDR1 LGHNA, CDR2 YSLEER.

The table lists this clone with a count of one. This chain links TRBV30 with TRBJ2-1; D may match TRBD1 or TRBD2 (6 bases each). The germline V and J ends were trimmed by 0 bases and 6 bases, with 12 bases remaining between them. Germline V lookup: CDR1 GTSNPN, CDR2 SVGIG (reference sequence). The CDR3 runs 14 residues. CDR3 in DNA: TGTGCCTGGAGTGTAGGGGGACTGAGCAATGAGCAGTTCTTC. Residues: CAWSVGGLSNEQFF. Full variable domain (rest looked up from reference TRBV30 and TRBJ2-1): SQTIHQWPATLVQPVGSPLSLECTVEGTSNPNLYWYRQAAGRGLQLLFYSVGIGQISSEVPQNLSASRPQDRQFILSSKKLLLSDSGFYLCAWSVGGLSNEQFFGPGTRLTVL.

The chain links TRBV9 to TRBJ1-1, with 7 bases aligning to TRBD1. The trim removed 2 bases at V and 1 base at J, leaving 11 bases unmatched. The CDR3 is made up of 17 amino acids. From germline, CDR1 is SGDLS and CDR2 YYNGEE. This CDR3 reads CASSVPGQPNENTEAFF. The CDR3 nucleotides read TGTGCCAGCAGCGTTCCGGGACAGCCGAATGAGAACACTGAAGCTTTCTTT.

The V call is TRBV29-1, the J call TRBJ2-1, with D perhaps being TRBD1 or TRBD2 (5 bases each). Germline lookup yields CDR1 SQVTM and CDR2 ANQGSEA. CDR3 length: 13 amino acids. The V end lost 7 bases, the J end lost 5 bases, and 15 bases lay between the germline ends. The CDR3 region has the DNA TGCAGCGCCAAAACCGGGACCCACAATGAGCAGTTCTTC. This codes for CSAKTGTHNEQFF.

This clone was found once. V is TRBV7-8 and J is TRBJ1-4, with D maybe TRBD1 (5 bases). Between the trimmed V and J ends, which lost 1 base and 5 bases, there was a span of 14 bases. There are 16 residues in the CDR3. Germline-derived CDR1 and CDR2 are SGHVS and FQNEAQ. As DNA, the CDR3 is TGTGCCAGCAGCTTAGGGGGGGGACTCAGGAATGAAAAACTGTTTTTT. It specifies CASSLGGGLRNEKLFF.

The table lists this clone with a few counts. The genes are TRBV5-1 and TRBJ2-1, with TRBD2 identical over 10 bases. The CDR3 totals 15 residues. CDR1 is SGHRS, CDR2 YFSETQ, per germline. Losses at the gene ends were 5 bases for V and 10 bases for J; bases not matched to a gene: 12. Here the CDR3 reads CASSRGPEREGEQFF. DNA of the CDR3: TGCGCCAGCAGTCGGGGGCCTGAGCGGGAGGGCGAGCAGTTCTTC.

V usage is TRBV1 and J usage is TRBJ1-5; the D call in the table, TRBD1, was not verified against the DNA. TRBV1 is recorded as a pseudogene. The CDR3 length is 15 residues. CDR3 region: CTSSPGQGSNQPQHF. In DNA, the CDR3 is TGCACCAGCAGCCCTGGACAGGGCAGCAATCAGCCCCAGCATTTT.

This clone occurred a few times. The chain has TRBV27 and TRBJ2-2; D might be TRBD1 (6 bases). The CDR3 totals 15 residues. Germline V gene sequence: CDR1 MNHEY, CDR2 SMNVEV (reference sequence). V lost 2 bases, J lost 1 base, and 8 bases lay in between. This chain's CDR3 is CASSLSRGNTGELFF. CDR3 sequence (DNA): TGTGCCAGCAGTTTAAGCAGGGGGAACACCGGGGAGCTGTTTTTT.